This T cell receptor (beta chain) was identified in a study of blood T cell dynamics during melanoma immunotherapy. In germline, CDR1 is KGHSH, CDR2 LQKENI. This CDR3 has 16 residues. V dropped 1 base and J dropped 4 bases, with 11 bases sitting between them. Each bulk PBMC sample had about 330 ng DNA loaded. Produced via immunoSEQ multiplex PCR; TCRdb's table is partial and in-frame only. The sample yields approximately 7,600 clones, more than 75% seen once. The time point denotes: week 3, after first cycle of checkpoint inhibitor. Sequencing used blood, obtained from a patient treated with checkpoint blockade. The V gene is TRBV18, the J gene TRBJ2-6; D unresolved. The TCR originated in a human donor with melanoma. The CDR3 loop reads CASSPLPVPGANVLTF. CDR3 DNA: TGTGCCAGCTCACCACTTCCAGTCCCAGGGGCCAACGTCCTGACTTTC.